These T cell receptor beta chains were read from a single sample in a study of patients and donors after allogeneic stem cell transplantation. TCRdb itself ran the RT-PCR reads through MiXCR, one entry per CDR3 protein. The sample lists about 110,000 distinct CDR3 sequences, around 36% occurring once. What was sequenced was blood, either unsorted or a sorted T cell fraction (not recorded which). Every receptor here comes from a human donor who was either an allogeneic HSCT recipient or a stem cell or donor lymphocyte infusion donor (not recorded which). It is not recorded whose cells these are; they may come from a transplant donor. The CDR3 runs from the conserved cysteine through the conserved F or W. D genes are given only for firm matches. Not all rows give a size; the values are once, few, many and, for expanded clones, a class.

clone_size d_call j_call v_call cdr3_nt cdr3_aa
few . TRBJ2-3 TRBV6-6 TGTGCCAGCAGGCCCTACAGAACGAGCACAGATACGCAGTATTTT CASRPYRTSTDTQYF
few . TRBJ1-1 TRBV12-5 TGTGCTAGTGGTTTGGAGCAGCGACGGACTGAAGCTTTCTTT CASGLEQRRTEAFF
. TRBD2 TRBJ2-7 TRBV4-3 TGCGCCAGCAGCCGGGGACTAGCGGCCTCCTACGAGCAGTACTTC CASSRGLAASYEQYF
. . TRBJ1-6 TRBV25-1 TGTGCCAGCCGGACAAGCTCCTATAATTCACCCCTCCACTTT CASRTSSYNSPLHF
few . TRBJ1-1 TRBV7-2 TGTGCCAGCAGCTCCCGTTGGGTCGGCACTGAAGCTTTCTTT CASSSRWVGTEAFF
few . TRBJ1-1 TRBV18 TGTGCCAGCGGTCCCCGTGGAGACACTGAAGCTTTCTTT CASGPRGDTEAFF
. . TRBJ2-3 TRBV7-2 TGTGCCAGCAGCCGAGCGGAACCCACAGATACGCAGTATTTT CASSRAEPTDTQYF
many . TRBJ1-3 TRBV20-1 TGCAGTGCTCGCGACAGGAGCACTGGAAACACCATATATTTT CSARDRSTGNTIYF
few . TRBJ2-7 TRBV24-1 TGTGCCACCAGTGCCAGGGACAATTACGAGCAGTACTTC CATSARDNYEQYF
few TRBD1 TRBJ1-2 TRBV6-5 TGTGCCAGCAGTTACCGACAGGGGCGTAACTATGGCTACACCTTC CASSYRQGRNYGYTF
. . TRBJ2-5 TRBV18 TGTGCCAGCTCACCATCACCTCAAGAGACCCAGTACTTC CASSPSPQETQYF
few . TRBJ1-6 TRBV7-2 TGTGCCAGCAGCCGAGGTTCAAGCTCCTATAATTCACCCCTCCACTTT CASSRGSSSYNSPLHF
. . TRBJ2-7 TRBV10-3 TGTGCCATCAGAACTAGAGATAACTACGAGCAGTACTTC CAIRTRDNYEQYF
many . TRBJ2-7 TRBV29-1 TGCAGCGTTCGTCGACAGAGGGTGGACGAGCAGTACTTC CSVRRQRVDEQYF
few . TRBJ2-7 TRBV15 TGTGCCACCAGCAGAGATCTAGTCGGCACCTACGAGCAGTACTTC CATSRDLVGTYEQYF
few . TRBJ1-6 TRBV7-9 TGTGCCAGCAGCTTAGCTGTTATGGGAGCAACCTATAATTCACCCCTCCACTTT CASSLAVMGATYNSPLHF
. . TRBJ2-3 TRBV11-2 TGTGCCAGCAGCTTAGGTGACTTGAGTGAGAGATCAGATACGCAGTATTTT CASSLGDLSERSDTQYF
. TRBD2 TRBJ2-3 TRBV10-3 TGTGCCATCTCCGGGGCGGGAGCCCCAGATACGCAGTATTTT CAISGAGAPDTQYF
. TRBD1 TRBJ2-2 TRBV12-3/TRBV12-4 TGTGCCAGCAGTCCCTACCACTCCGACAGGGTGGCCGGGGAGCTGTTTTTT CASSPYHSDRVAGELFF
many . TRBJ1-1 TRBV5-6 TGTGCCAGCAGCTTGTTCTGGGGCACCCGGGAGGCTTTCTTT CASSLFWGTREAFF